Each of the 7 T cell receptor beta chains below was sequenced from the same sample in a study of radiation and T cells in renal cell carcinoma. The method was immunoSEQ multiplex PCR; TCRdb's version includes in-frame clones alone and lacks a portion of them. Of about 140,000 clones listed, over 65% are singletons. As to time point: baseline pretreatment blood. The treatment denotes: 15 Gy SBRT to primary tumor, nephrectomy 4 weeks later. The material was blood, obtained from a patient whose treatment included radiotherapy and nephrectomy. The receptors derive from a woman between 50 and 59 years old with renal cell carcinoma.

The chain employs TRBV6-1 and TRBJ1-2; D may be TRBD1 (5 bases). V gave up 8 bases and J gave up 4 bases, with 11 bases separating them. The CDR3 contains 12 residues. From germline, CDR1 is MNHNS and CDR2 SASEGT. This chain's CDR3 is CASDRGGYGYTF. The CDR3 region has the DNA TGTGCCAGCGATCGGGGGGGCTATGGCTACACCTTC.

The J gene is TRBJ2-5, the V gene TRBV7-2; D is perhaps TRBD1 (5 bases). Trimming left V 4 bases short and J 5 bases short, with 11 bases between. There are 13 residues in the CDR3. Germline loops: CDR1 SGHTA, CDR2 FQGNSA. CDR3 coding DNA: TGTGCCAGCAGCTGGACACACACCGAGACCCAGTACTTC. Its translation: CASSWTHTETQYF.

This clone was recorded a few times. In the same sample, other DNA sequences code for this CDR3. This chain connects TRBV9 to TRBJ2-1; D remains ambiguous. This CDR3 comprises 11 residues. Germline V gives CDR1 SGDLS, CDR2 YYNGEE. Trimming took off 0 bases at V and 10 bases at J, with 5 bases between the two ends. As DNA, the CDR3 is TGTGCCAGCAGCGTAGGGTCGGAGCAGTTCTTC. Translated: CASSVGSEQFF.

This clone showed up just once. This sequence joins TRBV30 and TRBJ2-7, with TRBD2 matching over 9 bases. In germline, CDR1 is GTSNPN, CDR2 SVGIG (reference sequence). The V segment lost 2 bases and the J segment 6 bases; nucleotides outside the gene matches: 11. The CDR3 is made up of 15 amino acids. The CDR3 sequence: CAWSMARGGAGEQYF. CDR3 DNA sequence: TGTGCCTGGAGTATGGCGCGCGGGGGGGCTGGCGAGCAGTACTTC.

The V and J genes are TRBV28 and TRBJ1-4, with D unclear. The V end lost 6 bases, the J end lost 8 bases, and 13 bases lay between the germline ends. Germline V gene sequence: CDR1 MDHEN, CDR2 SYDVKM. The CDR3 contains 13 residues. CDR3 sequence reads: CASSISLGEKLFF. In nucleotides, the CDR3 is TGTGCCAGCAGCATTTCTTTAGGGGAAAAACTGTTTTTT.

The CDR3 nucleotides are TGTGCCAGCAGCTTTGGACGGACAATGAACACTGAAGCTTTCTTT. It translates to CASSFGRTMNTEAFF. V and J are TRBV5-8 and TRBJ1-1; D is possibly TRBD1 (5 bases). The CDR3 spans 15 residues. V gave up 2 bases and J gave up 0 bases, with 11 bases separating them. Germline V gene lookup returns CDR1 SGHTS and CDR2 YDEGEE.

The rearrangement uses TRBV5-4 and TRBJ1-2; the D is unclear. This CDR3 contains 12 residues. Germline V lookup: CDR1 SGHNT, CDR2 YYREEE (reference sequence). Trimming cost V 1 base and J 6 bases, with 7 bases left between them. CDR3 nucleotides: TGTGCCAGCAGCTTGAGGGAGGATGGCTACACCTTC. Its translation: CASSLREDGYTF.